A single sample is the source of the 12 T cell receptor beta chains below, sequenced in a study of cytomegalovirus exposure and HLA in healthy donors. The PCR made use of 60 Vbeta and 13 Jbeta primers. The method was immunoSEQ multiplex PCR; TCRdb's version includes in-frame clones alone and lacks a portion of them. Of 150,000 or so clones in the sample, just under 80% were seen once. The sample was PBMCs. These receptor sequences come from a man in his thirties or forties in good health and CMV-seronegative.

The chain joins TRBV19 to TRBJ1-5, with 8 bases matching TRBD1. The CDR3 has 15 amino acids. Germline V lookup: CDR1 LNHDA, CDR2 SQIVND (reference sequence). V trimming: 7 bases; J trimming: 2 bases; junction bases outside the gene matches: 7. CDR3 bases: TGTGCCAGTACCATAGAGACAGGGGGCAATCAGCCCCAGCATTTT. It codes for CASTIETGGNQPQHF.

Here the CDR3 DNA reads TGTGCCAGCAGTGAAGGGGGGTGGCAGGGGGCGAATGAGCAGTTCTTC. This encodes CASSEGGWQGANEQFF. This chain links TRBV2 with TRBJ2-1; 8 bases are a match to TRBD1. The CDR3 runs to 16 residues. Germline V lookup: CDR1 SNHLY, CDR2 FYNNEI. V lost 1 base, J lost 7 bases, and 9 bases stayed unmatched. The whole variable domain, remainder taken from reference TRBV2 and TRBJ2-1, is EPEVTQTPSHQVTQMGQEVILRCVPISNHLYFYWYRQILGQKVEFLVSFYNNEISEKSEIFDDQFSVERPDGSNFTLKIRSTKLEDSAMYFCASSEGGWQGANEQFFGPGTRLTVL.

V usage is TRBV6-6 and J usage is TRBJ1-5; the D gene is possibly TRBD1 (5 bases). The CDR3 totals 14 residues. The germline CDR1 and CDR2 sequences are MNHNY and SVGAGI (reference sequence). V gave up 6 bases and J gave up 6 bases, with 15 bases separating them. CDR3 nucleotide sequence: TGTGCCAGCAGAAACGGGGGGGACGGTCAGCCCCAGCATTTT. This encodes CASRNGGDGQPQHF.

The genes are TRBV27 and TRBJ2-7; TRBD2 might be the D (6 bases). The CDR3 extends over 14 amino acids. With 3 bases removed from V and 0 bases from J, the gap between germline ends came to 9 bases. Germline assignment: CDR1 MNHEY and CDR2 SMNVEV (reference sequence). The CDR3 DNA sequence: TGTGCCAGCAGTTTTTTTAGCGGCTCCTACGAGCAGTACTTC. Encoded protein: CASSFFSGSYEQYF.

This chain uses TRBV27 with TRBJ2-3; D remains ambiguous. CDR1 is MNHEY, CDR2 SMNVEV, per germline (reference sequence). The CDR3 spans 12 residues. V was pared by 4 bases and J by 4 bases, with 6 bases between. The CDR3 DNA sequence: TGTGCCAGCAGTTCACTGGCAGATACGCAGTATTTT. It is translated as CASSSLADTQYF.

The V gene is TRBV7-6, the J gene TRBJ2-1; D is uncertain. Germline-derived CDR1 and CDR2 are SGHVS and FNYEAQ. The CDR3 is made up of 13 amino acids. V was trimmed by 1 base and J by 3 bases, leaving 4 bases between them. Here the CDR3 DNA reads TGTGCCAGCAGCTTAGATCGCTACAATGAGCAGTTCTTC. It yields the protein CASSLDRYNEQFF.

V usage is TRBV4-3 and J usage is TRBJ1-2; D not certain. The CDR3 sequence is 13 residues long. Germline V lookup: CDR1 LGHNA, CDR2 YSLEER. V was pared by 0 bases and J by 4 bases, with 6 bases between. CDR3: CASSQDKRYGYTF. The CDR3 DNA sequence: TGCGCCAGCAGCCAAGACAAGCGCTATGGCTACACCTTC.

The chain has TRBV19 and TRBJ2-1, with 7 positions matching TRBD1. The ends lost 5 bases at V and 10 bases at J; junction bases unmatched: 17. The CDR3 is 16 amino acids. Germline loops: CDR1 LNHDA, CDR2 SQIVND (reference sequence). CDR3 protein: CASSAVTGFFAIEQFF. The CDR3 DNA follows: TGTGCCAGTAGTGCTGTGACAGGGTTCTTCGCAATCGAGCAGTTCTTC.

This chain links TRBV19 with TRBJ2-5; 7 positions agree with TRBD2. V trimming: 6 bases; J trimming: 1 base; junction bases outside the gene matches: 5. This CDR3 is built from 14 residues. Germline-derived CDR1 and CDR2 are LNHDA and SQIVND (reference sequence). DNA for the CDR3: TGTGCCAGTAGACCTTCGGGGGGCCAAGAGACCCAGTACTTC. It yields the protein CASRPSGGQETQYF.

The gene calls are TRBV15 and TRBJ2-1; 14 nucleotides match TRBD2. This CDR3 comprises 15 residues. Germline V gene lookup returns CDR1 LNHNV and CDR2 YYDKDF (reference sequence). J lost 7 bases, V lost 3 bases, and 2 bases had no gene match. The CDR3 here is CATSRTSGRGNEQFF. Written as DNA, the CDR3 is TGTGCCACCAGCAGGACTAGCGGGAGGGGGAATGAGCAGTTCTTC.

Here the CDR3 DNA reads TGCGCCAGCAGCCATCCCGGGACTTACTATGGCTACACCTTC. Amino acid sequence: CASSHPGTYYGYTF. This sequence joins TRBV4-3 and TRBJ1-2; D perhaps matches TRBD1 (5 bases). Germline V lookup: CDR1 LGHNA, CDR2 YSLEER. This CDR3 is 14 amino acids long. V was pared by 3 bases and J by 3 bases, with 11 bases between.

This clone was detected a few times. The chain combines TRBV14 with TRBJ2-7; TRBD2 matches 11 bases. J was trimmed by 3 bases and V by 4 bases; bases with no gene match: 8. The CDR3 contains 16 residues. Germline V gene sequence: CDR1 SGHDN, CDR2 FVKESK. CDR3 loop: CASSPSHGLAGYEQYF. The CDR3 DNA is TGTGCCAGCAGCCCCTCCCACGGACTAGCGGGCTACGAGCAGTACTTC.